This TCR beta chain appears in the sequencing data of a study of blood T cell repertoires in COVID-19. On the study more broadly: Sites across the United States, Italy and Spain contributed samples from acute and convalescent COVID-19. The analysed material was cDNA or gDNA that came from T cells, B-cell-depleted T cells, or PBMCs.

Study processing details: Amplified reference gene primers provided the basis for estimating nucleated cell counts. TCRdb keeps only in-frame clones here, not all; method: immunoSEQ multiplex PCR. V and J calls and clone size come straight from that table; D and trimming were deduced from the DNA. The data show approximately 70,000 clones, with 79% seen just once and 5.4% held by the top ten. Per germline, CDR1 SGHTA and CDR2 FQGNSA. CDR3 size: 17 residues. V shed 5 bases and J 2 bases; nucleotides not matched to a gene: 7. The sequenced sample consisted of peripheral blood. The J gene is TRBJ1-6, the V gene TRBV7-2, with TRBD1 matching 9 bases. This TCR derives from a woman older than 75 with active or convalescent COVID-19. In nucleotides, the CDR3 is TGTGCCAGCAGCCGTACGGGACAGGGCACCTATAATTCACCCCTCCACTTT. This gives the protein CASSRTGQGTYNSPLHF.